The source of this TCR beta chain is a study of vaccination and CD4 T cells after COVID-19 (dated by TCRdb to 2022 to 2024). A note on the overall study: Convalescent patients had a positive SARS-CoV-2 result on nasal swab PCR, and of these patients, nine had mild disease and one had severe disease. Participants received two doses of either the Pfizer-BioNTech BNT162b2 vaccine (n=8) or the Moderna mRNA-1273 vaccine (n=2). The convalescent cohort included six males and four females, with two Hispanic individuals, seven Caucasians, two Asians and one multiracial person. The spike-specific CD4+ TCR repertoire was compared before and after mRNA vaccination in around ten COVID-19 convalescent patients and a handful of infection-naive healthy vaccine recipients. In control cultures, a CEFX viral epitope pool was used as positive control, an HIV-1 Nef peptide pool was used as negative control, or no peptide was added. Post-vaccine blood samples were obtained a median of roughly 75 days after the second vaccine dose, with a range of roughly 14 to 241 days. The cultures were stimulated with overlapping spike peptide pools from SARS-CoV-2 and from the common cold coronaviruses HCoV-NL63, HCoV-OC43 and HCoV-229E. Post-COVID blood samples were collected from convalescent patients a median of around 100 days after diagnosis, with a range of roughly 30 to 170 days. The study at large found these results: The number of convalescent patients in the study was relatively small, and the study did not examine early timepoints following natural infection. Among convalescent patients, a median around 83% of the SARS-CoV-2-reactive clones seen after vaccination appeared only after vaccination, which suggests priming specific to the vaccine. An increase in the median number of SARS-CoV-2-reactive clonotypes from 20 to 25 after infection to roughly 38 after vaccination was observed, but the change was not found to be significant. Of the vaccine-specific clones found in convalescent patients, nearly all (304 of 307) were mono-reactive for SARS-CoV-2 spike instead of being cross-reactive with common cold coronaviruses.

To prepare the library, PCR was applied. DNA from cultured CD4+ T cells underwent TCR sequencing with the Oncomine TCR Beta short-read assay at the Johns Hopkins FTIC core. The QIAamp micro DNA kit was used to extract genomic DNA from the cultured CD4+ T cells. Oncomine TCR Beta libraries made from cultured CD4+ T cells were pooled using unique dual indexes and sequenced on an Illumina iSeq 100. The original methods were these. Non-productive sequences were removed, and CDR3s not starting with C, not ending with F or W, or shorter than 7 amino acids were discarded. Antigen-specific clonotypes were identified with the MANAFEST web application by comparing peptide-stimulated wells with reference and other culture wells. To be called positive, a clone needed an FDR below 0.05, an odds ratio above 5, and a productive frequency above 0.1% in at least two of three replicate wells. A clonotype was classed as cross-reactive if the clonotype showed significant expansion both in SARS-CoV-2 spike wells and in at least one common cold coronavirus spike condition. CDR3 homology was assessed with Levenshtein distances (stringdist) and unrooted phylogenetic trees (ape) in R version 3.6.1. In-frame beta chains were kept once TCRdb had trimmed the public reads at Q25 with fastp and called clones with MiXCR. One record per CDR3 amino acid sequence lists the most common genes and DNA. The V and J calls here are based on TCRdb, not the publication. The sample includes about 18,000 distinct CDR3 sequences, with around 45% observed a single time. More than 7% of the sample lies in the top ten.

From a lookup of the germline V gene, CDR1 and CDR2 are KGHDR and SFDVKD. The CDR3, cysteine through phenylalanine, is 17 amino acids long. The sequence is cut down to CDR3 DNA, 51 bases in frame from base 1. Concerning this clonotype itself: What this receptor recognizes is not known. The junction does not match germline at one end; this may be a read error.

The treatment or condition label corresponds to: approximately nine-day PBMC culture with coronavirus spike peptide pools or control peptides (ViraFEST assay). To expand antigen-specific T cells with peptide pools and then pick out the expanded clonotypes through TCR sequencing, the study relied on the ViraFEST assay. Positive SARS-CoV-2 PCR tests in the convalescent patients dated from March to December 2020, before Alpha, Beta and Delta variants emerged in the United States. Each well held two million PBMCs cultured with roughly 10 ug/ml peptide pools in IMDM containing around 5% human AB serum and around 10 IU/ml IL-2. Half of the culture medium was replaced with fresh IL-2-containing medium on days 3 and 7. After roughly 9 days of culture, CD4+ T cells were isolated by negative selection with the EasySep CD4+ T cell isolation kit. PBMCs were separated from whole blood using Ficoll-Paque Plus gradient centrifugation and then either used fresh or cryopreserved at -140C. Triplicate wells were generally used for each culture condition.

The sequencing here drew on CD4+ T cells from blood, cultured in vitro, taken after SARS-CoV-2 vaccination. The TCR originated in a human donor who had recovered from COVID-19. The V gene is TRBV24-1 and the J gene is TRBJ2-3, with 9 bases matching TRBD2. The sequenced DNA: TGTGCCACCAGTGATTTTTGGCGGGAGGGCGGCACAGATGCGCAGTATTTT. This encodes CATSDFWREGGTDAQYF.